A selection of T cell receptor beta chains follows, all from one sample in a study of blood T cell repertoires in COVID-19. TCRdb keeps only in-frame clones here, not all; method: immunoSEQ multiplex PCR. The repertoire includes about 250,000 clones, roughly nine tenths of them detected once, and roughly 1.6% sits in the top ten. The material sequenced was peripheral blood. These receptors all stem from an older woman who had recovered from COVID-19. Both conserved end residues are part of each CDR3. A D gene is named only where the DNA matches it firmly. Clone size is shown for a subset of rows, as once, few, many or a class of expanded clone.

d_gene	v_gene	j_gene	abundance	CDR3nt	CDR3aa
NA	TRBV11-2	TRBJ2-3	NA	TGTGCCAGCAGCTTAGACCTAGCGCCCACAGATACGCAGTATTTT	CASSLDLAPTDTQYF
NA	TRBV4-3	TRBJ1-6	NA	TGCGCCAGCAGCCAAGATAGTAGACAGTATAATTCACCCCTCCACTTT	CASSQDSRQYNSPLHF
TRBD2	TRBV5-4	TRBJ2-3	NA	TGTGCCAGCAGCTTGGTTAGCGGGGGCACAGATACGCAGTATTTT	CASSLVSGGTDTQYF
NA	TRBV9	TRBJ2-1	NA	TGTGCCAGCAGCGTACCGGGGAATGAGCAGTTCTTC	CASSVPGNEQFF
NA	TRBV29-1	TRBJ2-7	NA	TGCAGCGTTGTAACGGAGGGAGTCTACGAGCAGTACTTC	CSVVTEGVYEQYF
NA	TRBV5-5	TRBJ1-4	once	TGTGCCAGCAGCTTGTATGTCCCTCAGAGGGAAAAACTGTTTTTT	CASSLYVPQREKLFF
TRBD1	TRBV14	TRBJ2-5	NA	TGTGCCAGCAGCGGACAGGGGGGTCCACAAGAGACCCAGTACTTC	CASSGQGGPQETQYF
NA	TRBV5-1	TRBJ2-3	NA	TGCGCCAGCAGCTTGGCCGGTTTCCAAGATACGCAGTATTTT	CASSLAGFQDTQYF
NA	TRBV4-3	TRBJ1-5	NA	TGCGCCAGCAGCCCCTACAGGGCCAGCAATCAGCCCCAGCATTTT	CASSPYRASNQPQHF
TRBD2	TRBV6-6	TRBJ2-2	once	TGTGCCAGCAGGAATAGCGGGGGGGCGAACACCGGGGAGCTGTTTTTT	CASRNSGGANTGELFF
TRBD1	TRBV25-1	TRBJ1-5	NA	TGTGCCAGCAGTGAGACAGGGCATCAGCCCCAGCATTTT	CASSETGHQPQHF
TRBD1	TRBV9	TRBJ1-6	once	TGTGCCAGCAGCGAACCGACAGGGAACAATAATTCACCCCTCCACTTT	CASSEPTGNNNSPLHF
TRBD2	TRBV18	TRBJ2-2	NA	TGTGCCAGCTCACCCGCCAGCGGGGGTTACACCGGGGAGCTGTTTTTT	CASSPASGGYTGELFF
TRBD2	TRBV4-1	TRBJ2-5	NA	TGCGCCAGCAGCCAAGGGCATGGCGGGGGAGAGACCCAGTACTTC	CASSQGHGGGETQYF
TRBD1	TRBV6-2/TRBV6-3	TRBJ2-5	once	TGTGCCAGCAGTAAAAGACAGGGAGAGACCCAGTACTTC	CASSKRQGETQYF
NA	TRBV18	TRBJ1-4	once	TGTGCCAGCTCACCACCGCGAGGTGAAAAACTGTTTTTT	CASSPPRGEKLFF
TRBD2	TRBV5-5	TRBJ2-7	NA	TGTGCCAGCGCTCGGGGGGGGCCGTACGAGCAGTACTTC	CASARGGPYEQYF
NA	TRBV4-1	TRBJ2-7	once	TGCGCCAGCAGCCACCCGACAGCATCCAGCTCCTACGAGCAGTACTTC	CASSHPTASSSYEQYF
NA	TRBV19	TRBJ2-1	NA	TGTGCCAGTAGCTCTAGCTCGTCGCCGGGTCTCTACTCCTACAATGAGCAGTTCTTC	CASSSSSSPGLYSYNEQFF
TRBD1	TRBV3-1/TRBV3-2	TRBJ1-3	NA	TGTGCCAGCAGCCAAGGGGCAGGGGGTCTCTCTGGAAACACCATATATTTT	CASSQGAGGLSGNTIYF
TRBD1	TRBV25-1	TRBJ2-7	NA	TGTGCCAGCAGCCCAACAGGGGGCGCGATCCACGAGCAGTACTTC	CASSPTGGAIHEQYF
NA	TRBV7-9	TRBJ2-7	few	TGTGCCAGCAGCTCCCCAGGTGCGGGCTACGAGCAGTACTTC	CASSSPGAGYEQYF
NA	TRBV5-8	TRBJ1-3	NA	TGTGCCAGCAGTTACGGGTCGAGTGGAAACACCATATATTTT	CASSYGSSGNTIYF
NA	TRBV3-1/TRBV3-2	TRBJ1-4	NA	TGTGCCAGCAGCCAATCGGGGATTAGTGAAAAACTGTTTTTT	CASSQSGISEKLFF
NA	TRBV9	TRBJ2-2	NA	TGTGCCAGCAGCCCTTACACCGGGGAGCTGTTTTTT	CASSPYTGELFF
TRBD1	TRBV9	TRBJ2-1	NA	TGTGCCAGCAGCGCCCGGACAGGCTGGGGTGAGCAGTTCTTC	CASSARTGWGEQFF
NA	TRBV5-1	TRBJ2-5	NA	TGCGCCAGCAGCTTGGAACAGCTACAGACCCAGTACTTC	CASSLEQLQTQYF
TRBD2	TRBV29-1	TRBJ2-1	NA	TGCAGCGTACAAGCGGGGGGGCTTTTCTACAATGAGCAGTTCTTC	CSVQAGGLFYNEQFF
NA	TRBV11-2	TRBJ1-3	NA	TGTGCCAGCAGCTTACTCGACAACTCTGGAAACACCATATATTTT	CASSLLDNSGNTIYF
NA	TRBV7-3	TRBJ1-6	once	TGTGCCAGCAGCTTAATCACGACAAGCTCCTATAATTCACCCCTCCACTTT	CASSLITTSSYNSPLHF
NA	TRBV6-5	TRBJ1-2	NA	TGTGCCAGCAGTTCCTCATGGGGCGGGAATAACTATGGCTACACCTTC	CASSSSWGGNNYGYTF
TRBD2	TRBV6-6	TRBJ2-3	NA	TGTGCCAGCAGTTCTTCTTTGCGGGGGGCCACAGATACGCAGTATTTT	CASSSSLRGATDTQYF
TRBD2	TRBV14	TRBJ2-5	NA	TGTGCCAGCAGCCAAGCCCTAGCGGGGTACCAAGAGACCCAGTACTTC	CASSQALAGYQETQYF
NA	TRBV13	TRBJ1-1	NA	TGTGCCAGCAGCAGGCGGGGGGGCCGGCTTGAAGCTTTCTTT	CASSRRGGRLEAFF
NA	TRBV7-9	TRBJ1-2	many	TGTGCCAGCACGCGGGACTCCTATGGCTACACCTTC	CASTRDSYGYTF
NA	TRBV29-1	TRBJ2-7	NA	TGCAGCGTTACGAGGCAGTCGGCGATCTACGAGCAGTACTTC	CSVTRQSAIYEQYF
NA	TRBV6-6	TRBJ2-2	NA	TGTGCCAGCAGTTACTCGGGGGGAGAGCTGTTTTTT	CASSYSGGELFF
NA	TRBV24-1	TRBJ1-2	NA	TGTGCCACCAGTGACTTGACTTATGGCTACACCTTC	CATSDLTYGYTF
TRBD1	TRBV28	TRBJ2-2	NA	TGTGCCAGCATGACAAGGACAGGGTATATAGGCACCGGGGAGCTGTTTTTT	CASMTRTGYIGTGELFF
NA	TRBV6-6	TRBJ2-4	NA	TGTGCCAGCAGCGACCAACGGGAAAACATTCAGTACTTC	CASSDQRENIQYF
NA	TRBV4-3	TRBJ1-2	NA	TGCGCCAGCAGCCAAGGGCGGTTTAGCTATGGCTACACCTTC	CASSQGRFSYGYTF
TRBD1	TRBV27	TRBJ2-1	NA	TGTGCCAGCACCAAATCCGGGACAGAGGGGTGGATGCTTTACAATGAGCAGTTCTTC	CASTKSGTEGWMLYNEQFF
TRBD1	TRBV28	TRBJ1-1	NA	TGTGCCAGCAGTGACAGGGTTGAAGCTTTCTTT	CASSDRVEAFF
TRBD2	TRBV5-1	TRBJ2-5	NA	TGCGCCAGCAGGGAAGGGACTAGCGGCCAAGAGACCCAGTACTTC	CASREGTSGQETQYF
NA	TRBV5-1	TRBJ1-3	NA	TGCGCCAGCAGCATTGACAGGAGGAGCTCTGGAAACACCATATATTTT	CASSIDRRSSGNTIYF
NA	TRBV14	TRBJ1-1	NA	TGTGCCAGCAGCCGAGTCCCAGGGGAAGCTTTCTTT	CASSRVPGEAFF
NA	TRBV4-2	TRBJ1-4	NA	TGTGCCAGCAGCCCAGGGGCCCCTAATGAAAAACTGTTTTTT	CASSPGAPNEKLFF
NA	TRBV29-1	TRBJ1-2	NA	TGCAGCGTTGCTGCAGGGTTTGGCTACACCTTC	CSVAAGFGYTF
TRBD2	TRBV6-4	TRBJ2-1	NA	TGTGCCAGCAGTGACTCACTAGCGGGGGGTTCCACGCAGTTCTTC	CASSDSLAGGSTQFF
NA	TRBV19	TRBJ1-3	NA	TGTGCCAGTAGTATAGTTCCCGGGTACGGAAACACCATATATTTT	CASSIVPGYGNTIYF
TRBD2	TRBV29-1	TRBJ2-3	many	TGCAGCGTTGCTTTGAATAGCGGGGGCCCTGGGGGCACAGATACGCAGTATTTT	CSVALNSGGPGGTDTQYF
TRBD2	TRBV12-5	TRBJ2-1	NA	TGTGCTAGTGGGACGACTAGCCGGGGGGGTGAGCAGTTCTTC	CASGTTSRGGEQFF
NA	TRBV7-2	TRBJ2-1	NA	TGTGCCAGCAGCCGTCCCCCCCCCGGGAATGAGCAGTTCTTC	CASSRPPPGNEQFF
NA	TRBV13	TRBJ2-7	NA	TGTGCCAGCAGCTTAGATCCCCTTAGCGAGCAGTACTTC	CASSLDPLSEQYF
NA	TRBV29-1	TRBJ1-2	NA	TGCAGCGTCCGGGGGGCAGGTGGGCACACCTTC	CSVRGAGGHTF
NA	TRBV2	TRBJ1-5	NA	TGTGCCAGCAAGGTCAGGGGAGGCAATCAGCCCCAGCATTTT	CASKVRGGNQPQHF
NA	TRBV5-4	TRBJ1-6	NA	TGTGCCAGCAGCTTGGCCGAGGAGAGCATATCTGATTCACCCCTCCACTTT	CASSLAEESISDSPLHF